This T cell receptor beta chain derives from a study of a mutant IDH1 vaccine in newly diagnosed glioma. The time point denotes: week 5, during vaccination. Mutant IDH1 20-mer peptide, at 300 ug, made up each vaccine dose, with topical imiquimod. This CDR3 is 13 amino acids long. V was trimmed by 5 bases and J by 1 base, leaving 8 bases between them. Germline V gene sequence: CDR1 MDHEN, CDR2 SYDVKM. Comments on this clone: Its antigen is unidentified. Other DNA sequences in the sample encode the same CDR3.

The table came from immunoSEQ multiplex PCR; TCRdb's copy has only in-frame clones and leaves some out. The sample contains around 78,000 clones, roughly 91% of which appear only once. The sequence was collected from a woman aged 50 to 60 with glioma. The chain has TRBV28 and TRBJ1-1, with TRBD1 as a possible D gene (5 bases). Sample: PBMCs, taken from a glioma patient whose treatment included an IDH1 peptide vaccine. In DNA, the CDR3 is TGTGCCAGCAGTCAGACAGAGAACACTGAAGCTTTCTTT. It specifies CASSQTENTEAFF.